A single sample is the source of the 7 T cell receptor beta chains below, sequenced in a study of CD8 T cells in Susac syndrome (dated by TCRdb to between 2018 and 2021). The library was produced with the immunoSEQ multiplex PCR assay. RNA was extracted using the RNeasy kit, and roughly 0.5 to 1 microgram was reverse transcribed with random hexamers. The raw public data were reprocessed by TCRdb itself: fastp quality trimming at Q25, MiXCR clonotype calling, in-frame beta chains only. A single entry per CDR3 protein holds the most common genes and DNA from its merged rows. The sample table records hundreds of thousands of distinct CDR3 sequences; around 84% of these occur just once. Clones ranked in the top ten supply around 0.11% of the sample. Source material: CD8+ T cells from PBMCs. The receptors shown here come from a human donor with multiple sclerosis.

The chain combines TRBV9 with TRBJ2-2, with D hard to call. Trimming pared 0 bases from V and 3 bases from J, leaving 9 bases between. Germline CDR1 SGDLS, CDR2 YYNGEE. CDR3 length equals 15 residues. The CDR3: CASSVEQRHTGELFF. The CDR3, as DNA: TGTGCCAGCAGCGTAGAGCAGCGCCACACCGGGGAGCTGTTTTTT.

The J gene is TRBJ2-7, the V gene TRBV30, with a weak D call TRBD1 (5 bases). Germline-derived CDR1 and CDR2 are GTSNPN and SVGIG (reference sequence). This CDR3 contains 13 residues. The ends were cut back, 8 bases at V and 1 base at J, with 15 bases in the middle. CDR3 in DNA: TGTGCCGGTCGGTCAGGGAAATCCTACGAGCAGTACTTC. Its protein product is CAGRSGKSYEQYF.

This chain connects TRBV4-1 to TRBJ2-4, with a tentative D call TRBD2 (6 bases). Germline CDR1 is MGHRA and CDR2 is YSYEKL. Trimming removed 1 base at V and 5 bases at J, with 9 bases between. The CDR3 extends over 14 amino acids. The CDR3 DNA reads TGCGCCAGCAGCCAAGTCGGAGGGGAAAACATTCAGTACTTC. Translating gives CASSQVGGENIQYF.

The chain couples TRBV9 to TRBJ1-2, with D possibly matching TRBD1 (5 bases). Trimming shortened V by 3 bases and J by 6 bases, and 21 bases separated the two germline ends. Per germline, CDR1 SGDLS and CDR2 YYNGEE. The CDR3 loop spans 16 amino acids. CDR3 in amino acids: CASSGGMEGIGHGYTF. CDR3 nucleotides: TGTGCCAGCAGCGGGGGAATGGAGGGGATCGGCCATGGCTACACCTTC.

The rearrangement links TRBV7-2 to TRBJ1-6; tentative D call: TRBD1 (5 bases). The germline V gene encodes CDR1 SGHTA and CDR2 FQGNSA. The CDR3 consists of 16 residues. The germline V and J ends were trimmed by 2 bases and 9 bases, with 17 bases remaining between them. Written as DNA, the CDR3 is TGTGCCAGCAGCTTAAATCGGCAGGGAGAGGGTTCACCCCTCCACTTT. This encodes CASSLNRQGEGSPLHF.

J is TRBJ2-7 and V is TRBV27; 7 nucleotides match TRBD1. CDR1 and CDR2 from the germline V gene are MNHEY and SMNVEV (reference sequence). With V trimmed by 6 bases and J by 4 bases, 9 bases remained unmatched. CDR3 size: 14 residues. CDR3 coding DNA: TGTGCCAGCAGAGCCGGGACAGATTATTACGAGCAGTACTTC. It is translated as CASRAGTDYYEQYF.

This chain connects TRBV28 to TRBJ2-2; perhaps TRBD1 as D (6 bases). V lost 8 bases and J 9 bases, leaving 22 bases between the germline ends. The CDR3 is made up of 15 amino acids. CDR1 is MDHEN and CDR2 is SYDVKM in the germline V gene. The CDR3 DNA follows: TGTGCCAGCGGTGACAGGCCTTTGCCCGGCCGGGAGCTGTTTTTT. Translating gives CASGDRPLPGRELFF. The whole variable domain, remainder taken from reference TRBV28 and TRBJ2-2, is DVKVTQSSRYLVKRTGEKVFLECVQDMDHENMFWYRQDPGLGLRLIYFSYDVKMKEKGDIPEGYSVSREKKERFSLILESASTNQTSMYLCASGDRPLPGRELFFGEGSRLTVL.